The 19 T cell receptor beta chains listed next were all sequenced from one sample in a study of shared clonotypes between healthy human individuals. Clones were read by immunoSEQ multiplex PCR, and TCRdb kept only the in-frame ones, dropping some. Of around 990,000 clones in the sample, approximately 75% were seen once. The sequencing sample was made of memory CD4+ T cells from PBMCs. Stated subset: CD45RA-negative fraction. Source of these receptors: a man between 18 and 29 years old in good health. Some clones in this sample may be carry-over from other donors' samples.

The genes are TRBV5-6 and TRBJ2-5, with D unclear. Germline V lookup: CDR1 SGHDT, CDR2 YYEEEE. Deletions cut 0 bases from V and 1 base from J, with 7 bases between. This CDR3 has 14 residues. The CDR3 DNA follows: TGTGCCAGCAGCTTGGGTAGCTTCCAAGAGACCCAGTACTTC. Translating it yields CASSLGSFQETQYF.

The chain couples TRBV2 to TRBJ2-1; 7 nucleotides agree with TRBD2. Trimming at V came to 5 bases and at J to 4 bases, leaving 5 bases not matched to a gene. CDR1 and CDR2 from the germline V gene are SNHLY and FYNNEI. The CDR3 length is 14 residues. CDR3 protein: CASSRTSFYNEQFF. The CDR3 DNA reads as TGTGCCAGCAGTCGGACTAGTTTTTACAATGAGCAGTTCTTC.

The chain carries TRBV5-1 and TRBJ2-1; TRBD1 agrees at 7 bases. This CDR3 spans 15 amino acids. V shed 1 base, J shed 5 bases, and the junction held 6 bases outside the gene matches. The germline CDR1 and CDR2 sequences are SGHRS and YFSETQ. CDR3 nucleotides: TGCGCCAGCAGCTTGTTCAGGGGGATCAACAATGAGCAGTTCTTC. Translating gives CASSLFRGINNEQFF. The variable domain in full, completed from reference TRBV5-1 and TRBJ2-1, reads KAGVTQTPRYLIKTRGQQVTLSCSPISGHRSVSWYQQTPGQGLQFLFEYFSETQRNKGNFPGRFSGRQFSNSRSEMNVSTLELGDSALYLCASSLFRGINNEQFFGPGTRLTVL.

This clone was observed a single time. The rearrangement links TRBV12-5 to TRBJ2-1, with D perhaps TRBD1 (5 bases). Trimming removed 4 bases from V and 13 bases from J, with 14 bases in between. Germline values: CDR1 LGHNT, CDR2 FRNRAP. This CDR3 region has 12 residues. The CDR3 nucleotides read TGTGCTAGTGGTTCCCCCACGACAGCACAGTTCTTC. Protein product: CASGSPTTAQFF. Complete variable domain (other parts from reference TRBV12-5 and TRBJ2-1): DARVTQTPRHKVTEMGQEVTMRCQPILGHNTVFWYRQTMMQGLELLAYFRNRAPLDDSGMPKDRFSAEMPDATLATLKIQPSEPRDSAVYFCASGSPTTAQFFGPGTRLTVL.

This chain connects TRBV5-1 to TRBJ2-2; no clear D gene. The CDR3 spans 14 residues. The ends were cut back, 3 bases at V and 1 base at J, with 7 bases in the middle. Germline CDR1 is SGHRS and CDR2 is YFSETQ. In nucleotides, the CDR3 is TGCGCCAGCAGCTCCTTTAAGAACACCGGGGAGCTGTTTTTT. Encoded protein: CASSSFKNTGELFF.

This chain links TRBV6-5 with TRBJ2-5; D tentatively reads TRBD1 or TRBD2 (5 bases each). The length of the CDR3 is 14 residues. Trimming shortened V by 2 bases and J by 4 bases, and 11 bases separated the two germline ends. Germline V gives CDR1 MNHEY, CDR2 SVGAGI. Written as DNA, the CDR3 is TGTGCCAGCAGTTACAATTGGGACCCAGAGACCCAGTACTTC. Protein product: CASSYNWDPETQYF.

The chain uses TRBV10-3 and TRBJ1-1; D is ambiguous. This CDR3 comprises 13 residues. Deletions cut 6 bases from V and 0 bases from J, with 8 bases between. CDR1 and CDR2 (germline): ENHRY, SYGVKD. CDR3 in DNA: TGTGCCATCAGAGCAGACATGAACACTGAAGCTTTCTTT. Translating it yields CAIRADMNTEAFF.

To note about this clone: Within the sample, other DNA sequences also encode this same CDR3. This chain joins TRBV28 and TRBJ2-7; D gene ambiguous. The V gene's germline CDR1 is MDHEN and CDR2 SYDVKM. Trimming left V 5 bases short and J 5 bases short, with 4 bases between. The CDR3 length is 10 residues. The CDR3: CASSLNEQYF. CDR3 coding DNA: TGTGCCAGCAGTCTTAACGAGCAGTACTTC.

This chain connects TRBV5-4 to TRBJ2-1, with a weak D call TRBD2 (6 bases). Germline V gives CDR1 SGHNT, CDR2 YYREEE (reference sequence). This CDR3 contains 15 residues. The germline V and J ends were trimmed by 1 base and 1 base, with 9 bases remaining between them. The DNA of the CDR3 is TGTGCCAGCAGCTTGTCGGGGGATTCCTACAATGAGCAGTTCTTC. This codes for CASSLSGDSYNEQFF.

This clone was picked up many times. The chain is built from TRBV7-2 and TRBJ2-7; D is possibly TRBD1 or TRBD2 (5 bases each). Looked up from germline, CDR1 is SGHTA and CDR2 is FQGNSA. Trimming shortened V by 3 bases and J by 2 bases, and 11 bases separated the two germline ends. The CDR3 totals 14 residues. This chain's CDR3 is CASSFRDGTYEQYF. The CDR3 DNA sequence: TGTGCCAGCAGCTTCCGGGACGGAACCTACGAGCAGTACTTC.

This chain connects TRBV5-4 to TRBJ2-1; 7 nucleotides align to TRBD1. Germline lookup yields CDR1 SGHNT and CDR2 YYREEE (reference sequence). V shed 3 bases and J 5 bases; nucleotides not matched to a gene: 8. The CDR3 totals 15 residues. CDR3 bases: TGTGCCAGCAGCTGGGACAGAAGTCAGAACAATGAGCAGTTCTTC. This encodes CASSWDRSQNNEQFF. The full variable domain, its missing parts supplied by reference TRBV5-4 and TRBJ2-1, is ETGVTQSPTHLIKTRGQQVTLRCSSQSGHNTVSWYQQALGQGPQFIFQYYREEENGRGNFPPRFSGLQFPNYSSELNVNALELDDSALYLCASSWDRSQNNEQFFGPGTRLTVL.

A note on this clone: The sample holds other DNA sequences that translate to the same CDR3. For the CDR3, the DNA is TGTGCCAGCTCACCAACCGGGACGGCATACAATGAGCAGTTCTTC. It specifies CASSPTGTAYNEQFF. The V gene is TRBV18, the J gene TRBJ2-1; D tentatively fits TRBD1 or TRBD2 (5 bases each). The CDR3 runs to 15 residues. Germline lookup yields CDR1 KGHSH and CDR2 LQKENI. Trimming removed 2 bases from V and 4 bases from J, with 12 bases in between.

This clone was seen only a few times. CDR3 sequence reads: CASSSRVYGYTF. The CDR3 region has the DNA TGTGCCAGCAGCTCAAGGGTCTATGGCTACACCTTC. The V and J genes are TRBV7-2 and TRBJ1-2; D unresolved. From germline, CDR1 is SGHTA and CDR2 FQGNSA. The V gene lost 4 bases and the J gene lost 4 bases, with 7 bases spanning the gap. The CDR3 spans 12 residues.

The table lists this clone with a count of one. A much larger clonotype is one base distant, so this may be a read error. Additional DNA sequences in this sample encode the identical CDR3. The chain has TRBV7-3 and TRBJ2-1; no definite D call. This CDR3 spans 13 amino acids. The V gene's germline CDR1 is SGHTA and CDR2 FQGTGA. V lost 2 bases to trimming and J lost 0 bases, with 2 bases between them. Here the CDR3 DNA reads TGTGCCAGCAGCTTAGGCTCCTACAATGAGCAGTTCTTC. Protein product: CASSLGSYNEQFF.

The V gene is TRBV28, the J gene TRBJ2-5; D could derive from TRBD1 or TRBD2 (6 bases each). Trimming left V 8 bases short and J 4 bases short, with 20 bases between. The CDR3 extends over 15 amino acids. Germline V CDR1 and CDR2: MDHEN, SYDVKM. CDR3 nucleotides: TGTGCCAGCCTTTCCTTGATGGGGGGCGGAGAGACCCAGTACTTC. Amino acid sequence: CASLSLMGGGETQYF.

The chain is built from TRBV28 and TRBJ1-5; D not certain. Germline V gene data show CDR1 as MDHEN and CDR2 as SYDVKM. The CDR3 contains 12 residues. V was trimmed by 6 bases and J by 8 bases, leaving 11 bases between them. The CDR3 DNA sequence: TGTGCCAGCAGCCCCCCCAGTAAGCCCCAGCATTTT. Its translation: CASSPPSKPQHF.

The chain joins TRBV14 to TRBJ2-2; 8 nucleotides line up with TRBD2. The germline V gene has CDR1 SGHDN and CDR2 FVKESK. The CDR3 has 16 amino acids. J lost 5 bases, V lost 3 bases, and 8 bases had no gene match. The CDR3, as DNA: TGTGCCAGCAGCCATCTCAGCGGGAGTGGGACCGGGGAGCTGTTTTTT. Translation: CASSHLSGSGTGELFF.

The chain couples TRBV30 to TRBJ1-2; D is possibly TRBD1 (5 bases). V was shortened by 5 bases and J by 7 bases, with 17 bases between the two germline ends. Germline values: CDR1 GTSNPN, CDR2 SVGIG (reference sequence). The CDR3 has 13 amino acids. CDR3 amino acids: CAWGARDFAGYTF. DNA of the CDR3: TGTGCCTGGGGGGCCAGGGACTTTGCTGGCTACACCTTC.

About this clone: The same CDR3 is also encoded by other DNA sequences in this sample. J is TRBJ2-5 and V is TRBV7-2; unclear D gene. Deletions cut 3 bases from V and 5 bases from J, with 7 bases between. The CDR3 covers 12 residues. CDR1 is SGHTA, CDR2 FQGNSA, per germline. The CDR3 loop reads CASSFGRETQYF. Here the CDR3 DNA reads TGTGCCAGCAGCTTCGGTAGGGAGACCCAGTACTTC.